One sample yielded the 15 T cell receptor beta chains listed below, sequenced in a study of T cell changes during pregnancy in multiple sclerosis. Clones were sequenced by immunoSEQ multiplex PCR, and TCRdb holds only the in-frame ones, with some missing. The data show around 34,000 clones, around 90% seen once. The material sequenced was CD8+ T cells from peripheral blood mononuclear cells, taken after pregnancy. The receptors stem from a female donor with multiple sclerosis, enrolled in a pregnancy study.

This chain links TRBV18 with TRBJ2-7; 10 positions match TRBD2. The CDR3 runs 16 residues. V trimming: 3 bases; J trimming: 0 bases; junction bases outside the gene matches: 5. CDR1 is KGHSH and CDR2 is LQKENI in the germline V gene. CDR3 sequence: CASSPSTSGYSYEQYF. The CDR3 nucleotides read TGTGCCAGCTCACCGTCGACTAGCGGGTACTCCTACGAGCAGTACTTC.

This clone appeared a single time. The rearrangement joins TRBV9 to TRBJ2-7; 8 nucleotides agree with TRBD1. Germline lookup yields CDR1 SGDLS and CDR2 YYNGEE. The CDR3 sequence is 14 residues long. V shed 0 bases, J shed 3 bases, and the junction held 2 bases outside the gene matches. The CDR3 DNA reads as TGTGCCAGCAGCGTAGGGGGACAGGTCTACGAGCAGTACTTC. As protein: CASSVGGQVYEQYF.

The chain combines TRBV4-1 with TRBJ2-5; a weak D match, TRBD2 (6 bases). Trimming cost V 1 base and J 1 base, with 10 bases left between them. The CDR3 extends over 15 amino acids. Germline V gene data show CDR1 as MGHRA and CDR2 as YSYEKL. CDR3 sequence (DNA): TGCGCCAGCAGCCAAGTCGCGGGGCCCCAAGAGACCCAGTACTTC. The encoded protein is CASSQVAGPQETQYF.

CDR3 residues: CASSQDYLNTEAFF. The CDR3, as DNA: TGCGCCAGCAGCCAAGATTATCTAAACACTGAAGCTTTCTTT. This chain joins TRBV4-3 and TRBJ1-1, with unresolved D. CDR1 and CDR2 (germline): LGHNA, YSLEER. V was cut by 0 bases and J by 2 bases, with 7 bases left in between. This CDR3 comprises 14 residues.

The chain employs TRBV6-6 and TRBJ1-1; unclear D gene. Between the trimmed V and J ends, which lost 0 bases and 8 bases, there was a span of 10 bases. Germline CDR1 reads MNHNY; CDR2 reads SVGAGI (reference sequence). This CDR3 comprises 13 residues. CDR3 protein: CASSYSGPSEAFF. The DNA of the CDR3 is TGTGCCAGCAGTTACTCGGGCCCGTCGGAAGCTTTCTTT.

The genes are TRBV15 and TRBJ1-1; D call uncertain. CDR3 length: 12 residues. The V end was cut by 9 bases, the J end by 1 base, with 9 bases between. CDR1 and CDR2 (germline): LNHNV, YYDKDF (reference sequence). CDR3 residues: CATRTGNTEAFF. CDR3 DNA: TGTGCCACTCGGACTGGGAACACTGAAGCTTTCTTT.

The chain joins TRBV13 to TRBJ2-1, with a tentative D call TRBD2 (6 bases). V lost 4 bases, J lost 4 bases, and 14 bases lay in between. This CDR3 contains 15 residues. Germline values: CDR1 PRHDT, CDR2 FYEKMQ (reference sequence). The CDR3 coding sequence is TGTGCCAGCAGCTCCCGGGACTTTCCTTACAATGAGCAGTTCTTC. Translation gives CASSSRDFPYNEQFF.

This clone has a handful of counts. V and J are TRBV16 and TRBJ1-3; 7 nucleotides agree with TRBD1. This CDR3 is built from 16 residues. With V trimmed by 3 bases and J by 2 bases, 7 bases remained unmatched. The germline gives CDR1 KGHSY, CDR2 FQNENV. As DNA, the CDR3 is TGTGCCAGCAGCCACTTCACAGGGGTTACTGGAAACACCATATATTTT. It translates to CASSHFTGVTGNTIYF.

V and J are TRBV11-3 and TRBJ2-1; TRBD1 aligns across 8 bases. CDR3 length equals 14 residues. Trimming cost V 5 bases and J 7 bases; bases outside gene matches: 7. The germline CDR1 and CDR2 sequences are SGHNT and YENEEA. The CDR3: CASSPRDRPNEQFF. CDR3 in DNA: TGTGCCAGCAGCCCCCGGGACAGGCCTAATGAGCAGTTCTTC.

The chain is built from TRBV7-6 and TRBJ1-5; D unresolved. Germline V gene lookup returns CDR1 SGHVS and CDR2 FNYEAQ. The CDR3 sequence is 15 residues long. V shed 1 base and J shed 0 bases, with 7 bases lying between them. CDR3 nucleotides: TGTGCCAGCAGCTTAGGCGACTATAGCAATCAGCCCCAGCATTTT. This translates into CASSLGDYSNQPQHF.

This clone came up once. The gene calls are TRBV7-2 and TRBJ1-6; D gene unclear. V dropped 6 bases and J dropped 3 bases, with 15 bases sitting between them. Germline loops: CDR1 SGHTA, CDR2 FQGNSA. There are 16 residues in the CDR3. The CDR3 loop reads CASSFTAVSYNSPLHF. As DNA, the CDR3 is TGTGCCAGCAGTTTTACAGCGGTTAGCTATAATTCACCCCTCCACTTT.

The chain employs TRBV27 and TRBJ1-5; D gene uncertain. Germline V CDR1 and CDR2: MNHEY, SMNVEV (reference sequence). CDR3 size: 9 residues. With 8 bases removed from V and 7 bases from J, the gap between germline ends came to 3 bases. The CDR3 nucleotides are TGTGCCAGCGGCCAGCCCCAGCATTTT. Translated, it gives CASGQPQHF.

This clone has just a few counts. For the CDR3, the DNA is TGTGCCAGTCTCAGGGGGAACTATGGCTACACCTTC. Translation: CASLRGNYGYTF. The gene calls are TRBV19 and TRBJ1-2; 7 positions agree with TRBD1. This CDR3 spans 12 amino acids. Unmatched junction bases numbered 2, after V lost 8 bases and J lost 2 bases. CDR1 is LNHDA and CDR2 is SQIVND in the germline V gene (reference sequence).

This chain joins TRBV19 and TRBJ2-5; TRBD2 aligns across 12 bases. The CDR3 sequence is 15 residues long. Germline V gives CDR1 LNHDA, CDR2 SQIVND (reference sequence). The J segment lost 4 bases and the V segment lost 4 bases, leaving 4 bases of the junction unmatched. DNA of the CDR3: TGTGCCAGTAGTAGAGAACTAGCGGGGGGAGAGACCCAGTACTTC. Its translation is CASSRELAGGETQYF.

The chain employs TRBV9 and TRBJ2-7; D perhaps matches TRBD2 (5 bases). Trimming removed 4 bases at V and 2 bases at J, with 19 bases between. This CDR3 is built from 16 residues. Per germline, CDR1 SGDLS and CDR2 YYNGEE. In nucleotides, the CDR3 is TGTGCCAGCAGCCCCCAAATGGCGGGTGCGACCTACGAGCAGTACTTC. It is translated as CASSPQMAGATYEQYF. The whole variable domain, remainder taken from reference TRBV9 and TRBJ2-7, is DSGVTQTPKHLITATGQRVTLRCSPRSGDLSVYWYQQSLDQGLQFLIQYYNGEERAKGNILERFSAQQFPDLHSELNLSSLELGDSALYFCASSPQMAGATYEQYFGPGTRLTVT.